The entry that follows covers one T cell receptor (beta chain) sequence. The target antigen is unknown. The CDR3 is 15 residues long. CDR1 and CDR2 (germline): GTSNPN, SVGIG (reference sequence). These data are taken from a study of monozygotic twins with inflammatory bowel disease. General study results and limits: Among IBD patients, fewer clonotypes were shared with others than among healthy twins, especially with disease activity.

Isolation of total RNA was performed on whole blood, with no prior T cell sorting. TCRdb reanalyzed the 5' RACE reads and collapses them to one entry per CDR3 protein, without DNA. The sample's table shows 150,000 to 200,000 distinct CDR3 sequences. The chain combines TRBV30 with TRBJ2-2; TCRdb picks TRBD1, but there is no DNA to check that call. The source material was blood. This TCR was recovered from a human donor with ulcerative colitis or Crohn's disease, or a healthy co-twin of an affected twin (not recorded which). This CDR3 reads CAWSPTGGRTGELFF.